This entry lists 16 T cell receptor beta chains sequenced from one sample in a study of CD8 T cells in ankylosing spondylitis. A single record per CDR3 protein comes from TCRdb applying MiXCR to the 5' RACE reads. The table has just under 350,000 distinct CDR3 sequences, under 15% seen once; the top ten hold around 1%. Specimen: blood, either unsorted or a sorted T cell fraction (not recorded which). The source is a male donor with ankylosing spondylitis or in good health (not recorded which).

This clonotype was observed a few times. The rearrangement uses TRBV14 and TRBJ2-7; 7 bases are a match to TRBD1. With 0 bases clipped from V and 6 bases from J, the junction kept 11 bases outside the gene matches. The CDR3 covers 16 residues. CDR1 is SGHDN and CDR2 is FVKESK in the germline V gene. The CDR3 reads CASSQDLGRGSVEQYF. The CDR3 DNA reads TGTGCCAGCAGCCAAGATCTCGGCAGGGGGTCGGTCGAGCAGTACTTC.

This chain's CDR3 is CASSPTVKETQYF. The CDR3 region has the DNA TGTGCCAGCAGCCCGACCGTCAAAGAGACCCAGTACTTC. The chain combines TRBV7-2 with TRBJ2-5; unclear D gene. The V end lost 5 bases, the J end lost 3 bases, and 10 bases lay between the germline ends. The CDR3 has 13 residues. Per the germline V gene, CDR1 is SGHTA and CDR2 is FQGNSA.

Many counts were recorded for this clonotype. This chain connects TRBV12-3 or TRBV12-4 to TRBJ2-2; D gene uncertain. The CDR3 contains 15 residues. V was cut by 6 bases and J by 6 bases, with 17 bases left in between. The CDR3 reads CASSPLGRRSGELFF. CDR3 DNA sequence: TGTGCCAGCAGCCCCTTGGGCAGGCGGTCCGGGGAGCTGTTTTTT.

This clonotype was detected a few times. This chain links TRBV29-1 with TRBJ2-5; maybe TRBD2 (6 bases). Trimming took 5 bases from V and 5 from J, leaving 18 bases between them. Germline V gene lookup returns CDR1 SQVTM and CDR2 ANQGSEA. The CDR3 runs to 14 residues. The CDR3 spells CSVPAPGVGETQYF. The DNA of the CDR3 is TGCAGCGTTCCAGCGCCGGGGGTGGGGGAGACCCAGTACTTC.

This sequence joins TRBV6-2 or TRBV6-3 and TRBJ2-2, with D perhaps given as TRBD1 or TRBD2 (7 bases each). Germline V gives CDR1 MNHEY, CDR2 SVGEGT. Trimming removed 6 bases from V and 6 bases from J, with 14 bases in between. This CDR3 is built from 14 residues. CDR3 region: CASRRGLAAGELFF. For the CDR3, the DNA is TGTGCCAGCAGGAGGGGGCTAGCGGCCGGGGAGCTGTTTTTT.

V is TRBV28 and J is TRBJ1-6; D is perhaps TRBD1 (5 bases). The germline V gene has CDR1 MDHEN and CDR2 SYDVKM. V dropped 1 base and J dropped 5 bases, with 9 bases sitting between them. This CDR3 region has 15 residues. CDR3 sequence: CASSLSQGNNSPLHF. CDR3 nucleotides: TGTGCCAGCAGTTTATCCCAGGGTAATAATTCACCCCTCCACTTT.

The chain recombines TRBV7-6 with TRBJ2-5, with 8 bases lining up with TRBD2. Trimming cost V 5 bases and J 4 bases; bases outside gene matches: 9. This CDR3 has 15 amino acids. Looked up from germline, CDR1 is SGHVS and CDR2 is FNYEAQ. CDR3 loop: CASSVGLGIGETQYF. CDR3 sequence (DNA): TGTGCCAGCAGCGTGGGACTAGGAATCGGAGAGACCCAGTACTTC.

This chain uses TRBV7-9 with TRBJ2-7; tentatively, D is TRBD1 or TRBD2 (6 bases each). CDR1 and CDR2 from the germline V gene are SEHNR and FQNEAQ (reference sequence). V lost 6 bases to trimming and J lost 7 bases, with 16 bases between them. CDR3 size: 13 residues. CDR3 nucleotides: TGTGCCAGCAGTCCCCGCGGAGGGGGGGAGCAGTACTTC. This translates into CASSPRGGGEQYF.

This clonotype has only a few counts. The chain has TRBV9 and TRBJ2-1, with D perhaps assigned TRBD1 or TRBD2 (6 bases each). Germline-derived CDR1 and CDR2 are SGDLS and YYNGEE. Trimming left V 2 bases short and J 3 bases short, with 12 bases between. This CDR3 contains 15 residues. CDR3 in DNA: TGTGCCAGCAGCGTGAGGGGGGCTCGCTACAATGAGCAGTTCTTC. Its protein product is CASSVRGARYNEQFF.

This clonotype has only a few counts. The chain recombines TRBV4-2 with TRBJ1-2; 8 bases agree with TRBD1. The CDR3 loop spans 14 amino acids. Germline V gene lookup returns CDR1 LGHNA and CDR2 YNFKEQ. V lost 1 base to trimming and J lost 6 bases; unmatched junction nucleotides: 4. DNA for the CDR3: TGTGCCAGCAGCCAAGTGTCAGGGGGCAATGGCTACACCTTC. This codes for CASSQVSGGNGYTF.

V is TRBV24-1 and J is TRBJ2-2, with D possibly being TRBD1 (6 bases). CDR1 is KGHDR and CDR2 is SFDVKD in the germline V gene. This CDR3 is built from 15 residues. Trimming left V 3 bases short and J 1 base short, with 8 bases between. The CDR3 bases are TGTGCCACCAGTGATCCCAGGGGGAACACCGGGGAGCTGTTTTTT. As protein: CATSDPRGNTGELFF.

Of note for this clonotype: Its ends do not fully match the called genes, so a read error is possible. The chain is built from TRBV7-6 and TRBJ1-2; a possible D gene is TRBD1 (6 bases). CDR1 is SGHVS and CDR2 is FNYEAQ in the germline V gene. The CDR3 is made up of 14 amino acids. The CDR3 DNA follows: TGTGCCAGCAGCGTTTTGGCCGAAGGGGGTGGCTACACTTTC. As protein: CASSVLAEGGGYTF.

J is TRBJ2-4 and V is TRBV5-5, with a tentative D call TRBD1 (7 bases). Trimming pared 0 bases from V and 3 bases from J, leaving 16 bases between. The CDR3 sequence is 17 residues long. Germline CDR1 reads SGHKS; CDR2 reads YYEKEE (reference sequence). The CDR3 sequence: CASSLVAGGLGKNIQYF. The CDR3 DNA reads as TGTGCCAGCAGCTTGGTTGCAGGGGGGCTAGGCAAAAACATTCAGTACTTC.

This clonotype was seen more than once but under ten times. CDR3 amino acids: CASSENGVYNEQFF. CDR3 DNA sequence: TGTGCCAGCAGTGAAAACGGGGTCTACAATGAGCAGTTCTTC. The rearrangement links TRBV6-1 to TRBJ2-1, with D perhaps TRBD2 (5 bases). Germline V gene data show CDR1 as MNHNS and CDR2 as SASEGT. With 2 bases removed from V and 3 bases from J, the gap between germline ends came to 8 bases. This CDR3 contains 14 residues.

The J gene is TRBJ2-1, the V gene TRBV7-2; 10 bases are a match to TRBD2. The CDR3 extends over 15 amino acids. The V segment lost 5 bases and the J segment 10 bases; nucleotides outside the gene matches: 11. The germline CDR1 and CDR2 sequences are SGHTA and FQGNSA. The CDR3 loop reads CASSELAGNPAEQFF. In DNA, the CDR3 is TGTGCCAGCAGCGAACTAGCGGGGAACCCCGCGGAGCAGTTCTTC.

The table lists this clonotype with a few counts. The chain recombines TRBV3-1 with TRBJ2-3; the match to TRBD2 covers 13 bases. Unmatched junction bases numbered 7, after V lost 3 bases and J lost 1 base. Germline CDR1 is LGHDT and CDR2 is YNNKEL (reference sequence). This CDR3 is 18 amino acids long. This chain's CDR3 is CASSQRTSGSMGTDTQYF. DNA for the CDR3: TGTGCCAGCAGCCAGCGGACTAGCGGGAGTATGGGCACAGATACGCAGTATTTT.